The sequence of this TCR beta chain was determined in a study of CD8+ T cells in alopecia areata. Whole-study context: Patients received oral tofacitinib, 5 to 10 mg twice daily, for moderate-to-severe alopecia areata. Study outcomes and limitations: Researchers report lesional scalp, most notably alopecia totalis/universalis, outstripped normal scalp in clonality.

Once RNA had been extracted, it was reverse transcribed into cDNA to act as the sequencing template. Sequencing used immunoSEQ multiplex PCR; TCRdb keeps in-frame clones, though not all of them. Among roughly 250,000 clones listed, around 67% were seen once. Alopecia areata patients provided lesional scalp punch biopsies and peripheral blood. About this clone itself: No antigen is known for it.

CDR1 is GTSNPN, CDR2 SVGIG, per germline (reference sequence). Trimming removed 5 bases from V and 11 bases from J, with 9 bases in between. This CDR3 has 10 amino acids. This chain joins TRBV30 and TRBJ2-2, with no clear D. Material: CD4+ T cells sorted from blood, obtained at week 0. This sequence originates from a human donor with alopecia areata. In DNA, the CDR3 is TGTGCCTGGGGCACCGTTGAGCTGTTTTTT. Its protein is CAWGTVELFF.